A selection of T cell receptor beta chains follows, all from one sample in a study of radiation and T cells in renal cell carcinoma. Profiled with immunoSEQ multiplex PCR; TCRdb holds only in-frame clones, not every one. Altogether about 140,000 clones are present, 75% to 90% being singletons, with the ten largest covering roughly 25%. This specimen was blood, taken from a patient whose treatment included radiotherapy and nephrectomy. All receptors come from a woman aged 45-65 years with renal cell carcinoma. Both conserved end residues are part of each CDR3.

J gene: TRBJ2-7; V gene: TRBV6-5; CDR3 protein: CASSYRGAAYEQYF
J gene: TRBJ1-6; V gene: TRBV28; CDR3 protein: CASSFPGRDSPLHF
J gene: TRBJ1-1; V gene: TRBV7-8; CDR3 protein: CASSFFRGHSEAFF
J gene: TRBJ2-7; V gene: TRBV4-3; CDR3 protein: CASSQDVAGGSYEQYF
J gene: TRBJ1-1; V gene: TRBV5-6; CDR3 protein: CASSVAGGPLITEAFF
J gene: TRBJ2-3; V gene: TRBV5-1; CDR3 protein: CASTEGETDTQYF
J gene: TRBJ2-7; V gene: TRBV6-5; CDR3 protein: CASSGDTAYEQYF
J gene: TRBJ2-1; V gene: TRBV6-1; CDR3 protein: CASSEGSGGRTYNEQFF
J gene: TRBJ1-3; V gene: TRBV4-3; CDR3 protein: CASSQGEGGRNTIYF
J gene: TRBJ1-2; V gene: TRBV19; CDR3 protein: CASAEFGGGGF
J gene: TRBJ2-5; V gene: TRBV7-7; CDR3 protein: CASSLGLAGGQETQYF
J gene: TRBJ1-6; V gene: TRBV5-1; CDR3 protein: CASSSGHMSSPLHF
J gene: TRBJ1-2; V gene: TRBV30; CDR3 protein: CAWRQGEVDGYTF
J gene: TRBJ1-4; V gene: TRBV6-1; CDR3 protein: CASSEYGATNEKLFF
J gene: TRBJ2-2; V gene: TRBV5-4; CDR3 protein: CASSLRLANTGELFF
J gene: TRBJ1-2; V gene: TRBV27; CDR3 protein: CASSLTVNYGYTF
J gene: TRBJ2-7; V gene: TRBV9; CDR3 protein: CASSLSRVPYEQYF
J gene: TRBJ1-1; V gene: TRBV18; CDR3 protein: CASSPLSLTGGNTEAFF
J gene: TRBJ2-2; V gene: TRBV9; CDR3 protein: CASSVGAGDTGELFF
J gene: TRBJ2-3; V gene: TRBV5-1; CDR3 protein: CASSPGLAGYTDTQYF
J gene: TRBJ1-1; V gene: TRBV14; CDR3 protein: CASSQGQNTEAFF
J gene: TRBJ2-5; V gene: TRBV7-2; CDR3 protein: CASSPGGLETQYF
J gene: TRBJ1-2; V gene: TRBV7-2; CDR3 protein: CASSDTGSYGYTF
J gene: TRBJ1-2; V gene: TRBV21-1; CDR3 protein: CARRRTGCYGYTF
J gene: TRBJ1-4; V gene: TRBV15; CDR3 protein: CATSRDRFQLFF
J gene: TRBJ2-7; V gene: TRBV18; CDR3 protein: CASSPSGRNSYEQYF